The present entry profiles one TCR beta chain with its context. The antigen is unknown. The identical CDR3 is also encoded by other nucleotide sequences in the sample. The data originate from a study of shared clonotypes between healthy human individuals. Overall study results and limits: For naive CD4 cells, roughly 5% of clonotypes were shared across a handful of donors. Generation probabilities of non-shared clonotypes were lower (relative to those shared by all four donors). Across subsets, estimated richness was generally greater for naive than for memory populations.

The repertoire was sequenced with immunoSEQ multiplex PCR; TCRdb's copy has only in-frame clones and lacks some. This sample has over a million clones; about 77% occur once, and the top ten carry approximately 1.5%. The sample comprised memory CD4+ T cells sorted from blood. Subset in this sample: CD45RA-negative fraction. The receptor was derived from a man between 18 and 29 years old in good health.

CDR3 DNA: TGTGCCAGCAGCTTAGAGCAGGGCGGCTACGAGCAGTACTTC. Encoded protein: CASSLEQGGYEQYF. This chain links TRBV11-2 with TRBJ2-7; D is perhaps TRBD1 (5 bases). This CDR3 has 14 residues. Looked up from germline, CDR1 is SGHAT and CDR2 is FQNNGV. The V and J ends lost 0 bases and 3 bases respectively, with 9 bases between them.